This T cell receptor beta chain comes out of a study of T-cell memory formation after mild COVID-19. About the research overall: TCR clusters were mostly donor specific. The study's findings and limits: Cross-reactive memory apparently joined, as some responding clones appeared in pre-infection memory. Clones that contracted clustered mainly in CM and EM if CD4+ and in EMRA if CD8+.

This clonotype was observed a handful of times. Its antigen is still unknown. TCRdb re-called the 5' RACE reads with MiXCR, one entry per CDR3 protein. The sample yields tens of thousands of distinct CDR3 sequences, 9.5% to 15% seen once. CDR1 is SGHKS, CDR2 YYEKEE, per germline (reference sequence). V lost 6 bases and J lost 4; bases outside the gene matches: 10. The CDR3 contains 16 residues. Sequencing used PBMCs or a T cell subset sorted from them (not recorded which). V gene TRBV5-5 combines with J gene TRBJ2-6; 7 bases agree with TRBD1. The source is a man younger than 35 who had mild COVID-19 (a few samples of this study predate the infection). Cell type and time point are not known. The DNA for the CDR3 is TGTGCCAGCACCCTACAGGGGCTACTGGGGGCCAACGTCCTGACTTTC. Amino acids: CASTLQGLLGANVLTF.